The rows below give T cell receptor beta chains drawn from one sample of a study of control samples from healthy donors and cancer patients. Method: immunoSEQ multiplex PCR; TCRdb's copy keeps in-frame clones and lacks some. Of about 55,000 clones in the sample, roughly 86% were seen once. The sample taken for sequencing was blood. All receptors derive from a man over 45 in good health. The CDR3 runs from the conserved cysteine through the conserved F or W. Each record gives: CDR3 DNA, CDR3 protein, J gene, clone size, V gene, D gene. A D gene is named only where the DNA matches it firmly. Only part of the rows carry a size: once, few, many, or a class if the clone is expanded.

CDR3nt: TGCGCCAGCAGCTCGACTAGCGCGACCCTCACAGATACGCAGTATTTT; CDR3aa: CASSSTSATLTDTQYF; j_gene: TRBJ2-3; abundance: once; v_gene: TRBV5-1; d_gene: TRBD2
CDR3nt: TGTGCCAGCAGTCCGACCGGACAGGGAACGAGGGCGGCTTTCTTT; CDR3aa: CASSPTGQGTRAAFF; j_gene: TRBJ1-1; abundance: -; v_gene: TRBV28; d_gene: TRBD1
CDR3nt: TGTGCCAGCTCACCACCAAAGTTAGGCAGCTTGAACACTGAAGCTTTCTTT; CDR3aa: CASSPPKLGSLNTEAFF; j_gene: TRBJ1-1; abundance: -; v_gene: TRBV18; d_gene: -
CDR3nt: TGTGCCAGCAGTTTACTGAGGGGGCAGACTAAGGGCTACACCTTC; CDR3aa: CASSLLRGQTKGYTF; j_gene: TRBJ1-2; abundance: -; v_gene: TRBV6-5; d_gene: TRBD1
CDR3nt: TGTGCCAGCAGCTTTACGGGAGGTGCCGGAAATACGCAGTATTTT; CDR3aa: CASSFTGGAGNTQYF; j_gene: TRBJ2-3; abundance: -; v_gene: TRBV7-2; d_gene: TRBD2
CDR3nt: TGTGCCAGCAGCCGTCCTAGCGGGAGTGTAACAGATACGCAGTATTTT; CDR3aa: CASSRPSGSVTDTQYF; j_gene: TRBJ2-3; abundance: -; v_gene: TRBV28; d_gene: TRBD2
CDR3nt: TGTGCCAGCAGCTCCCAGTCACTAGTCAATGAGCAGTTCTTC; CDR3aa: CASSSQSLVNEQFF; j_gene: TRBJ2-1; abundance: -; v_gene: TRBV7-2; d_gene: -
CDR3nt: TGTGCCAGCAGCTTAGTTAGTAGCAGCGGCTACGAGCAGTACTTC; CDR3aa: CASSLVSSSGYEQYF; j_gene: TRBJ2-7; abundance: -; v_gene: TRBV7-2; d_gene: -
CDR3nt: TGTGCCAGCAGCTGGACAGGGGGCGATAATGAAAAACTGTTTTTT; CDR3aa: CASSWTGGDNEKLFF; j_gene: TRBJ1-4; abundance: -; v_gene: TRBV7-9; d_gene: TRBD1
CDR3nt: TGTGCCAGCAGTTCCCTGCCGCGCGGTAATGAAAAACTGTTTTTT; CDR3aa: CASSSLPRGNEKLFF; j_gene: TRBJ1-4; abundance: -; v_gene: TRBV27; d_gene: -
CDR3nt: TGTGCCAGCAGCCAACAGGGGGCGGTGGAGACCCAGTACTTC; CDR3aa: CASSQQGAVETQYF; j_gene: TRBJ2-5; abundance: few; v_gene: TRBV7-8; d_gene: TRBD1
CDR3nt: TGTGCCAGCACCCTCTTAGGAAAAGGCAATCAGCCCCAGCATTTT; CDR3aa: CASTLLGKGNQPQHF; j_gene: TRBJ1-5; abundance: -; v_gene: TRBV28; d_gene: -
CDR3nt: TGTGCCAGCAGTTTATATAACCACGAGCAGTACTTC; CDR3aa: CASSLYNHEQYF; j_gene: TRBJ2-7; abundance: -; v_gene: TRBV28; d_gene: -
CDR3nt: TGTGCCAGCTCAGCAGCTCAGGGGAGCACTGAAGCTTTCTTT; CDR3aa: CASSAAQGSTEAFF; j_gene: TRBJ1-1; abundance: -; v_gene: TRBV18; d_gene: -
CDR3nt: TGTGCCAGCAGCTCACAGGGGACCACAGATACGCAGTATTTT; CDR3aa: CASSSQGTTDTQYF; j_gene: TRBJ2-3; abundance: -; v_gene: TRBV7-3; d_gene: TRBD1
CDR3nt: TGTGCCAGCAGCGTAATGGACAGGAATGAAAAACTGTTTTTT; CDR3aa: CASSVMDRNEKLFF; j_gene: TRBJ1-4; abundance: -; v_gene: TRBV9; d_gene: TRBD1
CDR3nt: TGTGCCAGCTCACCGGGACTAGCGGGAACTAGCACAGATACGCAGTATTTT; CDR3aa: CASSPGLAGTSTDTQYF; j_gene: TRBJ2-3; abundance: -; v_gene: TRBV18; d_gene: TRBD2
CDR3nt: TGTGCCAGCAGCGACGGGTTGACCCAGTACTTC; CDR3aa: CASSDGLTQYF; j_gene: TRBJ2-5; abundance: -; v_gene: TRBV6-5; d_gene: -
CDR3nt: TGTGCCAGCAGCTCACAACTAGCGGGAGACACCGGGGAGCTGTTTTTT; CDR3aa: CASSSQLAGDTGELFF; j_gene: TRBJ2-2; abundance: -; v_gene: TRBV9; d_gene: TRBD2
CDR3nt: TGTGCCACTGCCTACAGACAGGGGAGGGGAGACACCATATATTTT; CDR3aa: CATAYRQGRGDTIYF; j_gene: TRBJ1-3; abundance: -; v_gene: TRBV10-3; d_gene: TRBD1
CDR3nt: TGCGCCAGCACCGCGGGGACCGAGCAGTACTTC; CDR3aa: CASTAGTEQYF; j_gene: TRBJ2-7; abundance: -; v_gene: TRBV5-1; d_gene: -
CDR3nt: TGTGCCAGCAGCTTAGGCAGGCTTGAAGCTTTCTTT; CDR3aa: CASSLGRLEAFF; j_gene: TRBJ1-1; abundance: -; v_gene: TRBV11-2; d_gene: -
CDR3nt: TGTGCCAGTACCCAGACTAGCGGGTCTTCCTACAATGAGCAGTTCTTC; CDR3aa: CASTQTSGSSYNEQFF; j_gene: TRBJ2-1; abundance: -; v_gene: TRBV19; d_gene: TRBD2
CDR3nt: TGTGCCAGCAGTTTGGGGGGGTCGGGGGCCAACGTCCTGACTTTC; CDR3aa: CASSLGGSGANVLTF; j_gene: TRBJ2-6; abundance: -; v_gene: TRBV6-2/TRBV6-3; d_gene: TRBD2
CDR3nt: TGTGCCAGCAGCCCTAGACTAGCGGGAAACAATGAGCAGTTCTTC; CDR3aa: CASSPRLAGNNEQFF; j_gene: TRBJ2-1; abundance: -; v_gene: TRBV7-2; d_gene: TRBD2
CDR3nt: TGCGCCAGCAGCTCCCCGGGGCTAGCGGGAGCCAATGAGCAGTTCTTC; CDR3aa: CASSSPGLAGANEQFF; j_gene: TRBJ2-1; abundance: -; v_gene: TRBV5-1; d_gene: TRBD2
CDR3nt: TGTGCCAGCAGTCGCAGGGGCTACGAGCAGTACTTC; CDR3aa: CASSRRGYEQYF; j_gene: TRBJ2-7; abundance: -; v_gene: TRBV14; d_gene: -
CDR3nt: TGTGCCAGTAGTATAGTTCCTAGCGGGAGTCCCAATGAGCAGTTCTTC; CDR3aa: CASSIVPSGSPNEQFF; j_gene: TRBJ2-1; abundance: -; v_gene: TRBV19; d_gene: TRBD2
CDR3nt: TGTGCCAGCAGTGGGGCAGGGGGGTCTTTACGCGAAAAACTGTTTTTT; CDR3aa: CASSGAGGSLREKLFF; j_gene: TRBJ1-4; abundance: -; v_gene: TRBV25-1; d_gene: TRBD1
CDR3nt: TGCGCCAGCAGCCCCCCTTTTAGGTTGACTCCCGAAAAACTGTTTTTT; CDR3aa: CASSPPFRLTPEKLFF; j_gene: TRBJ1-4; abundance: -; v_gene: TRBV5-1; d_gene: -
CDR3nt: TGTGCCAGCAGCCGATCAGCGGGCGATGAGCAGTTCTTC; CDR3aa: CASSRSAGDEQFF; j_gene: TRBJ2-1; abundance: once; v_gene: TRBV7-3; d_gene: -
CDR3nt: TGTGCCACCTTCCGGGACAGGGGCTCACCCCTCCACTTT; CDR3aa: CATFRDRGSPLHF; j_gene: TRBJ1-6; abundance: -; v_gene: TRBV6-5; d_gene: TRBD1
CDR3nt: TGTGCCAGCTCACTCAACCCTCGACCAGGGATCGGATCACCCCTCCACTTT; CDR3aa: CASSLNPRPGIGSPLHF; j_gene: TRBJ1-6; abundance: -; v_gene: TRBV18; d_gene: -
CDR3nt: TGTGCCAGCAGCCCCCGCAGGGAAAGTTTTGGCTACACCTTC; CDR3aa: CASSPRRESFGYTF; j_gene: TRBJ1-2; abundance: -; v_gene: TRBV11-1; d_gene: -
CDR3nt: TGTGCCAGCAGTTTCGCCAGGAACGAGCAGTACTTC; CDR3aa: CASSFARNEQYF; j_gene: TRBJ2-7; abundance: -; v_gene: TRBV28; d_gene: -
CDR3nt: TGTGCCAGCAGCTTGGGATCGGGGGGCTGGCACACTGAAGCTTTCTTT; CDR3aa: CASSLGSGGWHTEAFF; j_gene: TRBJ1-1; abundance: -; v_gene: TRBV5-6; d_gene: -
CDR3nt: TGTGCCAGCATCGGGGGGGCCTTGAACACCGGGGAGCTGTTTTTT; CDR3aa: CASIGGALNTGELFF; j_gene: TRBJ2-2; abundance: -; v_gene: TRBV2; d_gene: TRBD2
CDR3nt: TGTGCCAGCAGCTGGGGGGGAGAAACCCTCCCCGGGGAGCTGTTTTTT; CDR3aa: CASSWGGETLPGELFF; j_gene: TRBJ2-2; abundance: -; v_gene: TRBV7-2; d_gene: TRBD2
CDR3nt: TGCGCCAGCAGCCCCCTCGGGAACACTGAAGCTTTCTTT; CDR3aa: CASSPLGNTEAFF; j_gene: TRBJ1-1; abundance: -; v_gene: TRBV5-1; d_gene: -
CDR3nt: TGTGCCAGCAGTGCAAGCAATGAGCAGTTCTTC; CDR3aa: CASSASNEQFF; j_gene: TRBJ2-1; abundance: -; v_gene: TRBV4-2; d_gene: -
CDR3nt: TGTGCCAGCAGTTCCCGACTAGAAACAGATACGCAGTATTTT; CDR3aa: CASSSRLETDTQYF; j_gene: TRBJ2-3; abundance: -; v_gene: TRBV28; d_gene: -
CDR3nt: TGTGCCAGCAGCTATATTACAGGGGGAGAAGAGACCCAGTACTTC; CDR3aa: CASSYITGGEETQYF; j_gene: TRBJ2-5; abundance: -; v_gene: TRBV7-9; d_gene: TRBD1
CDR3nt: -; CDR3aa: CASIAFGSGSKYF; j_gene: TRBJ2-7; abundance: -; v_gene: TRBV6-5; d_gene: -
CDR3nt: TGTGCCAGCATTGAGACTAGCGGCAGGTACGAGCAGTACTTC; CDR3aa: CASIETSGRYEQYF; j_gene: TRBJ2-7; abundance: once; v_gene: TRBV28; d_gene: TRBD2
CDR3nt: TGTGCCAGCAGCTTGGACTGGGGGGAAACCTACGAGCAGTACTTC; CDR3aa: CASSLDWGETYEQYF; j_gene: TRBJ2-7; abundance: -; v_gene: TRBV5-6; d_gene: -
CDR3nt: TGTGCCAGCAGGGACGACAGGGGCGGCAATGAGCAGTTCTTC; CDR3aa: CASRDDRGGNEQFF; j_gene: TRBJ2-1; abundance: -; v_gene: TRBV4-2; d_gene: TRBD1
CDR3nt: TGTGCCAGCAGTTACTCGGGAGTGGGAGATACGCAGTATTTT; CDR3aa: CASSYSGVGDTQYF; j_gene: TRBJ2-3; abundance: -; v_gene: TRBV6-2/TRBV6-3; d_gene: -
CDR3nt: TGTGCCATCAGCCTAGAGACAGGCACCGGGGAGCTGTTTTTT; CDR3aa: CAISLETGTGELFF; j_gene: TRBJ2-2; abundance: -; v_gene: TRBV10-3; d_gene: -
CDR3nt: TGTGCCAGCTCACCAGCGCAGGGCTCCTACGAGCAGTACTTC; CDR3aa: CASSPAQGSYEQYF; j_gene: TRBJ2-7; abundance: -; v_gene: TRBV18; d_gene: -
CDR3nt: TGTGCCAGCAGTTTAGGGACCGGGGCCGCCTACAATGAGCAGTTCTTC; CDR3aa: CASSLGTGAAYNEQFF; j_gene: TRBJ2-1; abundance: -; v_gene: TRBV28; d_gene: -
CDR3nt: TGCGCCAGCAGCCAAGATACAGGTCTAGCGGGGGGACAAGAGACCCAGTACTTC; CDR3aa: CASSQDTGLAGGQETQYF; j_gene: TRBJ2-5; abundance: -; v_gene: TRBV4-1; d_gene: TRBD2
CDR3nt: TGCAGTGCTAGTCTGGTCCAGGGGACCTACAATGAGCAGTTCTTC; CDR3aa: CSASLVQGTYNEQFF; j_gene: TRBJ2-1; abundance: -; v_gene: TRBV20-1; d_gene: -
CDR3nt: TGCGCCAGCAGCCCCTTAAGCTCCTATAATTCACCCCTCCACTTT; CDR3aa: CASSPLSSYNSPLHF; j_gene: TRBJ1-6; abundance: once; v_gene: TRBV5-1; d_gene: -
CDR3nt: TGCAGTGCTAGTTCAGGGGGCGGAAACACCATATATTTT; CDR3aa: CSASSGGGNTIYF; j_gene: TRBJ1-3; abundance: -; v_gene: TRBV20-1; d_gene: TRBD1
CDR3nt: TGTGCCAGCAGCCAAGAGAGGATAGCGGGAGGGCCGGGCACAGATACGCAGTATTTT; CDR3aa: CASSQERIAGGPGTDTQYF; j_gene: TRBJ2-3; abundance: few; v_gene: TRBV3-1/TRBV3-2; d_gene: TRBD2